The 30 T cell receptor beta chains below come from one sample, sequenced in a study of blood T cell repertoires in COVID-19. Sequencing used immunoSEQ multiplex PCR; TCRdb keeps in-frame clones, though not all of them. The sample lists more than 25,000 clones, 90% occurring once. Sequences were obtained from peripheral blood. The receptors here all came from a man in his 70s with active or convalescent COVID-19.

The CDR3 loop reads CASSIAAVNTEAFF. The DNA for the CDR3 is TGTGCCAGTAGTATAGCAGCGGTGAACACTGAAGCTTTCTTT. This chain joins TRBV19 and TRBJ1-1; no clear D gene. This CDR3 spans 14 amino acids. V lost 1 base, J lost 0 bases, and 6 bases lay in between. Germline V gene data show CDR1 as LNHDA and CDR2 as SQIVND (reference sequence).

This chain joins TRBV5-6 and TRBJ2-1, with D perhaps TRBD2 (6 bases). Between the trimmed V and J ends, which lost 1 base and 6 bases, there was a span of 11 bases. The CDR3 is 14 amino acids. CDR1 SGHDT and CDR2 YYEEEE come from the germline V gene. The CDR3 DNA reads TGTGCCAGCAGCTTGTACGGGAGTGCCAATGAGCAGTTCTTC. Residues: CASSLYGSANEQFF. Complete variable domain (other parts from reference TRBV5-6 and TRBJ2-1): DAGVTQSPTHLIKTRGQQVTLRCSPKSGHDTVSWYQQALGQGPQFIFQYYEEEERQRGNFPDRFSGHQFPNYSSELNVNALLLGDSALYLCASSLYGSANEQFFGPGTRLTVL.

The V and J genes are TRBV7-2 and TRBJ2-4, with TRBD2 matching over 13 bases. V lost 4 bases, J lost 4 bases, and 10 bases stayed unmatched. CDR1 is SGHTA, CDR2 FQGNSA, per germline. The length of the CDR3 is 18 residues. The CDR3 protein is CASSSLGLAGADKNIQYF. The CDR3 DNA reads as TGTGCCAGCAGCTCACTCGGACTAGCGGGGGCCGATAAAAACATTCAGTACTTC.

The rearrangement links TRBV30 to TRBJ1-2; D is perhaps TRBD1 (6 bases). This CDR3 contains 12 residues. V lost 8 bases and J 4 bases, leaving 14 bases between the germline ends. CDR1 is GTSNPN, CDR2 SVGIG, per germline (reference sequence). The CDR3 spells CASLQGPYGYTF. The CDR3 region has the DNA TGTGCCAGCTTACAGGGACCCTATGGCTACACCTTC.

The chain employs TRBV11-3 and TRBJ2-1, with a tentative D call TRBD1 (5 bases). This CDR3 is built from 17 residues. The V end was cut by 4 bases, the J end by 3 bases, with 19 bases between. Germline loops: CDR1 SGHNT, CDR2 YENEEA. CDR3 residues: CASSSRAFEIVYNEQFF. DNA for the CDR3: TGTGCCAGCAGCTCCAGGGCCTTCGAAATAGTCTACAATGAGCAGTTCTTC. The full variable domain, rest sourced from reference TRBV11-3 and TRBJ2-1, is EAGVVQSPRYKIIEKKQPVAFWCNPISGHNTLYWYLQNLGQGPELLIRYENEEAVDDSQLPKDRFSAERLKGVDSTLKIQPAELGDSAVYLCASSSRAFEIVYNEQFFGPGTRLTVL.

The V and J genes are TRBV6-2 or TRBV6-3 and TRBJ2-1; 8 bases are shared with TRBD2. V lost 5 bases and J lost 6; bases outside the gene matches: 12. The CDR3 has 16 amino acids. Germline loops: CDR1 MNHEY, CDR2 SVGEGT. The CDR3 loop reads CASSPIGVAGFNEQFF. DNA of the CDR3: TGTGCCAGCAGTCCAATCGGAGTAGCGGGGTTCAATGAGCAGTTCTTC.

This clone was picked up one time. The V gene is TRBV5-1, the J gene TRBJ1-1, with 7 bases identical to TRBD1. Germline values: CDR1 SGHRS, CDR2 YFSETQ. The CDR3 has 13 amino acids. The ends lost 0 bases at V and 5 bases at J; junction bases unmatched: 1. The CDR3 sequence is CASSLEGATEAFF. In DNA, the CDR3 is TGCGCCAGCAGCTTGGAGGGGGCTACTGAAGCTTTCTTT.

J is TRBJ2-7 and V is TRBV19; TRBD1 is a possible D gene (5 bases). Germline V gene sequence: CDR1 LNHDA, CDR2 SQIVND (reference sequence). V was shortened by 1 base and J by 1 base, with 14 bases between the two germline ends. The CDR3 is 16 residues long. This CDR3 is CASSIGAGRRSYEQYF. The CDR3, as DNA: TGTGCCAGTAGTATAGGGGCAGGGCGAAGGTCCTACGAGCAGTACTTC.

This clone was seen once. This chain joins TRBV7-9 and TRBJ2-5; TRBD2 agrees at 7 bases. Germline trimming cut 0 bases from V and 4 bases from J; bases unmatched to any gene: 5. The CDR3 has 15 residues. Germline V lookup: CDR1 SEHNR, CDR2 FQNEAQ (reference sequence). The CDR3 region has the DNA TGTGCCAGCAGCTTAGCCAGAGCGGGGATAGAGACCCAGTACTTC. It codes for CASSLARAGIETQYF. Combining the CDR3 with reference TRBV7-9 and TRBJ2-5 gives the whole variable domain DTGVSQNPRHKITKRGQNVTFRCDPISEHNRLYWYRQTLGQGPEFLTYFQNEAQLEKSRLLSDRFSAERPKGSFSTLEIQRTEQGDSAMYLCASSLARAGIETQYFGPGTRLLVL.

The gene calls are TRBV5-6 and TRBJ1-2; the match to TRBD1 covers 9 bases. J was trimmed by 3 bases and V by 4 bases; bases with no gene match: 10. This CDR3 has 16 residues. Per the germline V gene, CDR1 is SGHDT and CDR2 is YYEEEE. CDR3 bases: TGTGCCAGCAGCCCAACTACAGGGGGCCAGGACTATGGCTACACCTTC. It yields the protein CASSPTTGGQDYGYTF.

The chain recombines TRBV5-1 with TRBJ1-1; D perhaps matches TRBD1 (6 bases). V lost 0 bases and J 7 bases, leaving 16 bases between the germline ends. Germline-derived CDR1 and CDR2 are SGHRS and YFSETQ. The CDR3 consists of 15 residues. CDR3: CASSLAGRGQGEAFF. The DNA of the CDR3 is TGCGCCAGCAGCTTGGCCGGGCGGGGGCAAGGTGAAGCTTTCTTT. Filled out from reference TRBV5-1 and TRBJ1-1, the complete variable domain reads KAGVTQTPRYLIKTRGQQVTLSCSPISGHRSVSWYQQTPGQGLQFLFEYFSETQRNKGNFPGRFSGRQFSNSRSEMNVSTLELGDSALYLCASSLAGRGQGEAFFGQGTRLTVV.

CDR3 in DNA: TGTGCCAGCAGTTTAATGGCCGAACATGGCTACACCTTC. Residues: CASSLMAEHGYTF. This chain links TRBV12-3 or TRBV12-4 with TRBJ1-2, with D unresolved. Trimming took 2 bases from V and 6 from J, leaving 10 bases between them. The CDR3 length is 13 residues.

The rearrangement links TRBV7-8 to TRBJ1-1, with D unclear. Trimming pared 4 bases from V and 3 bases from J, leaving 9 bases between. CDR1 is SGHVS, CDR2 FQNEAQ, per germline. This CDR3 is built from 13 residues. CDR3 sequence reads: CASSSEGDTEAFF. DNA of the CDR3: TGTGCCAGCAGCTCAGAGGGAGACACTGAAGCTTTCTTT.

This chain joins TRBV6-5 and TRBJ1-6; 9 bases agree with TRBD1. This CDR3 contains 14 residues. V lost 1 base, J lost 8 bases, and 0 bases stayed unmatched. Germline V gene lookup returns CDR1 MNHEY and CDR2 SVGAGI. The CDR3 loop is CASSYWDRDSPLHF. CDR3 nucleotides: TGTGCCAGCAGTTACTGGGACAGGGATTCACCCCTCCACTTT.

The chain joins TRBV6-5 to TRBJ2-7, with TRBD1 matching 9 bases. The ends lost 9 bases at V and 3 bases at J; junction bases unmatched: 9. Germline CDR1 is MNHEY and CDR2 is SVGAGI. This CDR3 comprises 14 residues. The CDR3 is CASMRGTGIYEQYF. The CDR3 DNA sequence: TGTGCCAGTATGAGAGGGACAGGGATCTACGAGCAGTACTTC.

The V call is TRBV7-2, the J call TRBJ1-2; D is possibly TRBD1 (6 bases). V was cut by 4 bases and J by 2 bases, with 11 bases left in between. The CDR3 runs to 14 residues. Germline CDR1 is SGHTA and CDR2 is FQGNSA. CDR3 region: CASSSRTANYGYTF. CDR3 in DNA: TGTGCCAGCAGCTCCCGGACAGCAAACTATGGCTACACCTTC.

The genes are TRBV2 and TRBJ2-1, with 11 bases that match TRBD2. The V gene end was trimmed by 3 bases and the J gene end by 2 bases; junction bases not matched to a gene: 12. There are 19 residues in the CDR3. Germline V gives CDR1 SNHLY, CDR2 FYNNEI. The CDR3 DNA sequence: TGTGCCAGCAGTGACAGGGGTAGCGGGAGGGGGGGCCCCTACAATGAGCAGTTCTTC. Amino acids: CASSDRGSGRGGPYNEQFF.

In the case of this clone: This CDR3 is also generated by other DNA sequences in the sample. This chain connects TRBV20-1 to TRBJ1-5; no clear D. Germline lookup yields CDR1 DFQATT and CDR2 SNEGSKA (reference sequence). V was trimmed by 3 bases and J by 2 bases, leaving 5 bases between them. The CDR3 has 12 amino acids. The CDR3 sequence: CSASSGNQPQHF. In nucleotides, the CDR3 is TGCAGTGCTAGTAGCGGCAATCAGCCCCAGCATTTT.

The rearrangement links TRBV25-1 to TRBJ2-7; D perhaps matches TRBD1 (5 bases). V was clipped by 7 bases and J by 2 bases, with 12 bases between them. CDR1 is MGHDK and CDR2 is SYGVNS in the germline V gene. This CDR3 has 13 amino acids. CDR3 DNA: TGTGCCAGCACTTTCACAGGAACCTACGAGCAGTACTTC. Protein product: CASTFTGTYEQYF.

The chain employs TRBV28 and TRBJ2-1, with 8 positions matching TRBD1. Germline CDR1 MDHEN, CDR2 SYDVKM. V lost 0 bases, J lost 6 bases, and 7 bases stayed unmatched. The CDR3 is 16 amino acids. In DNA, the CDR3 is TGTGCCAGCAGTTTATGGGGACAGGTCGCGGGCAATGAGCAGTTCTTC. The encoded protein is CASSLWGQVAGNEQFF.

The rearrangement links TRBV28 to TRBJ2-1, with 12 bases fitting TRBD2. This CDR3 region has 16 residues. With 4 bases clipped from V and 6 bases from J, the junction kept 7 bases outside the gene matches. Germline values: CDR1 MDHEN, CDR2 SYDVKM. CDR3 loop: CASSSLAGGILNEQFF. The CDR3 coding sequence is TGTGCCAGCAGTTCTCTAGCGGGAGGGATACTCAATGAGCAGTTCTTC.

The gene calls are TRBV6-4 and TRBJ2-5, with TRBD2 matching over 13 bases. The V segment lost 6 bases and the J segment 0 bases; nucleotides outside the gene matches: 10. CDR1 is MRHNA and CDR2 is SNTAGT in the germline V gene. The CDR3 contains 18 residues. The CDR3 sequence is CASSKLAGGGPDQETQYF. CDR3 DNA sequence: TGTGCCAGCAGCAAACTAGCGGGAGGGGGCCCGGACCAAGAGACCCAGTACTTC.

V gene TRBV20-1 combines with J gene TRBJ2-7, with 9 bases identical to TRBD1. V was pared by 3 bases and J by 3 bases, with 9 bases of the junction left unmatched. Per the germline V gene, CDR1 is DFQATT and CDR2 is SNEGSKA (reference sequence). The CDR3 has 15 residues. CDR3 sequence: CSASRTGGGNYEQYF. CDR3 in DNA: TGCAGTGCTAGTCGCACAGGGGGCGGAAACTACGAGCAGTACTTC.

J is TRBJ2-2 and V is TRBV7-2; possibly TRBD1 for D (5 bases). V was clipped by 3 bases and J by 4 bases, with 18 bases between them. This CDR3 comprises 17 residues. The germline V gene has CDR1 SGHTA and CDR2 FQGNSA. Here the CDR3 reads CASSLVGAARGTGELFF. The CDR3, as DNA: TGTGCCAGCAGCTTGGTTGGGGCTGCCCGAGGCACCGGGGAGCTGTTTTTT.

V and J are TRBV7-2 and TRBJ2-5; 11 bases map to TRBD2. CDR3 length equals 16 residues. J lost 4 bases, V lost 5 bases, and 9 bases had no gene match. The germline CDR1 and CDR2 sequences are SGHTA and FQGNSA. The CDR3 DNA is TGTGCCAGCAGCCAGCGGTCTAGCGGGGGGCGAGAGACCCAGTACTTC. It specifies CASSQRSSGGRETQYF.

The chain has TRBV18 and TRBJ2-3; the match to TRBD1 covers 9 bases. This CDR3 contains 14 residues. CDR1 is KGHSH and CDR2 is LQKENI in the germline V gene. V shed 5 bases and J 3 bases; nucleotides not matched to a gene: 3. CDR3 sequence (DNA): TGTGCCAGCTCATCGACAGGGGGTACAGATACGCAGTATTTT. This sequence encodes CASSSTGGTDTQYF.

The chain couples TRBV6-5 to TRBJ1-1; D is perhaps TRBD1 (5 bases). This CDR3 has 16 residues. CDR1 is MNHEY and CDR2 is SVGAGI in the germline V gene. The ends were cut back, 0 bases at V and 5 bases at J, with 16 bases in the middle. This CDR3 is CASSYSVLAGRTEAFF. CDR3 bases: TGTGCCAGCAGTTACTCGGTCTTGGCAGGGCGGACTGAAGCTTTCTTT.

This clone was detected only a few times. The J gene is TRBJ2-1, the V gene TRBV7-8; 14 bases match TRBD2. CDR3 length: 15 amino acids. The V gene end was trimmed by 7 bases and the J gene end by 6 bases; junction bases not matched to a gene: 5. Germline V CDR1 and CDR2: SGHVS, FQNEAQ. The CDR3 nucleotides are TGTGCCAGCAACAAGGGACTAGCGGGAGTCAATGAGCAGTTCTTC. Protein product: CASNKGLAGVNEQFF.

This clone was observed a handful of times. This rearrangement joins TRBV30 to TRBJ2-5, with D perhaps TRBD2 (5 bases). Trimming took off 6 bases at V and 2 bases at J, with 13 bases between the two ends. Germline V gives CDR1 GTSNPN, CDR2 SVGIG (reference sequence). The CDR3 consists of 13 residues. CDR3 amino acids: CACNVLVQETQYF. The CDR3 DNA reads as TGTGCCTGTAATGTACTAGTTCAAGAGACCCAGTACTTC.

The V gene is TRBV29-1, the J gene TRBJ2-7; no clear D gene. Germline CDR1 reads SQVTM; CDR2 reads ANQGSEA. V lost 4 bases to trimming and J lost 10 bases, with 17 bases between them. CDR3 length equals 12 residues. This CDR3 is CSVAEQLEKQYF. The CDR3, as DNA: TGCAGCGTTGCGGAACAGTTAGAAAAACAGTACTTC.